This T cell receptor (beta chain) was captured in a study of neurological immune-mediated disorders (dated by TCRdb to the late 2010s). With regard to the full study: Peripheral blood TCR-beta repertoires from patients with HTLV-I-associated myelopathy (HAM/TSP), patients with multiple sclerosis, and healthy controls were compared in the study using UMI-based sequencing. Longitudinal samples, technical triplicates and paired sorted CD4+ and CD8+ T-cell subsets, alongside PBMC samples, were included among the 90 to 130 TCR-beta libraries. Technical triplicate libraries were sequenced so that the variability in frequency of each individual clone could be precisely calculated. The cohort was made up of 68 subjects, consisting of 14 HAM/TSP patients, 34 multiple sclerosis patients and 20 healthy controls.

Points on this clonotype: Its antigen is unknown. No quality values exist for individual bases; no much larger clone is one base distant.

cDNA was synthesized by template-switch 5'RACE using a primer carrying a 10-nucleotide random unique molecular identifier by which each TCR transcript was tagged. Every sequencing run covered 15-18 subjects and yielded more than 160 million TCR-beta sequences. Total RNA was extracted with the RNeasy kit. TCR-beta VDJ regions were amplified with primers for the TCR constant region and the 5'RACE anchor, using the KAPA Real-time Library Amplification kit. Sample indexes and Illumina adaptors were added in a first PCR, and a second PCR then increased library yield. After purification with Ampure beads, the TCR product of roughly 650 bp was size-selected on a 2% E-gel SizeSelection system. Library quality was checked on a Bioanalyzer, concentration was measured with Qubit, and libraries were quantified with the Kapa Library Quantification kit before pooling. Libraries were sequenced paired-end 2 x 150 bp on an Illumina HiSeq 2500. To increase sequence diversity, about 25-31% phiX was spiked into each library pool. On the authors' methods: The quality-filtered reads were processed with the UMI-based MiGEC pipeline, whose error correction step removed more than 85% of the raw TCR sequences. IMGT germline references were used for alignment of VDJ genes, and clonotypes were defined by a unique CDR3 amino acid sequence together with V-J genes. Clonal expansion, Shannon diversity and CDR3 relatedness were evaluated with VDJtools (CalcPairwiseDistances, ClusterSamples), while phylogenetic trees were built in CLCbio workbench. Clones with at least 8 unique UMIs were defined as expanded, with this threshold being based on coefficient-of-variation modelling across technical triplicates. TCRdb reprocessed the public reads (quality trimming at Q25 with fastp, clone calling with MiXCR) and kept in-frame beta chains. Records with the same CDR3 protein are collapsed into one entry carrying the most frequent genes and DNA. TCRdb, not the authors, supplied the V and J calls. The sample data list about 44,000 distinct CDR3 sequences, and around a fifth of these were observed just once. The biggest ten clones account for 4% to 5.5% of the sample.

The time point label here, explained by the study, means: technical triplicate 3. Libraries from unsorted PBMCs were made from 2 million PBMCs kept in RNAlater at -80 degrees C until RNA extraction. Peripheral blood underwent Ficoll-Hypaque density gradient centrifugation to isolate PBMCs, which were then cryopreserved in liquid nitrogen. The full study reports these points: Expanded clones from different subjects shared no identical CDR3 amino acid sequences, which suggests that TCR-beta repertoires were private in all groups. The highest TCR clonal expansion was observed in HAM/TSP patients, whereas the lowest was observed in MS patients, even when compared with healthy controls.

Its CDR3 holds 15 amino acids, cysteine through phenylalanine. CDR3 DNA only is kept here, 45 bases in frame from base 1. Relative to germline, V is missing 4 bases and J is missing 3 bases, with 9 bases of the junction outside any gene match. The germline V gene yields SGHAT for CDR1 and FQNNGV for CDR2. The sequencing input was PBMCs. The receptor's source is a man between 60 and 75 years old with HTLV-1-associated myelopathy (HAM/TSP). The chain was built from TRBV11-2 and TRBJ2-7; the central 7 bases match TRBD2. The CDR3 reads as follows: CASSSSAGVGYEQYF. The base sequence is TGTGCCAGCAGCTCTAGTGCGGGAGTGGGCTACGAGCAGTACTTC.